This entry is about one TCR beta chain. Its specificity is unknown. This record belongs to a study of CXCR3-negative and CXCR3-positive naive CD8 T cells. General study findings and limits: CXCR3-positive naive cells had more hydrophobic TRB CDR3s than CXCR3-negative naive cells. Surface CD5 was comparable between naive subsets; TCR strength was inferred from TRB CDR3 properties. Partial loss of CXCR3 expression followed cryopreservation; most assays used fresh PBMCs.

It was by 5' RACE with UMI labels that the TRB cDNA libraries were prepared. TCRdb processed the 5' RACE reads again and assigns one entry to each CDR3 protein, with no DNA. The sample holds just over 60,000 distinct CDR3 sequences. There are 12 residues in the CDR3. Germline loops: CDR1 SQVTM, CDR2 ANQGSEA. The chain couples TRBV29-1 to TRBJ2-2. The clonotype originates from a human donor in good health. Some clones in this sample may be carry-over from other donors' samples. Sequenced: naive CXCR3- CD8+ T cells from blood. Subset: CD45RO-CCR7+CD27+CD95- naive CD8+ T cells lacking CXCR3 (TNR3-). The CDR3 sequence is CSVSANTGELFF.